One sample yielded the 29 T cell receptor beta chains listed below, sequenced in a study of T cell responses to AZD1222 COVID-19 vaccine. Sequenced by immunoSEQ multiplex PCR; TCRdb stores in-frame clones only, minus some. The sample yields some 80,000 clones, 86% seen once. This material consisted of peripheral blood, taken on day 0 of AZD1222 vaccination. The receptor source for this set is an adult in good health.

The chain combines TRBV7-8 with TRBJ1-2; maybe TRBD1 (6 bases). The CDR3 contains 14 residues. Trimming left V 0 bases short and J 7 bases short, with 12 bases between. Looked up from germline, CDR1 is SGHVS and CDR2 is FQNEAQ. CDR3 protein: CASSLAWGGAGYTF. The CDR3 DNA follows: TGTGCCAGCAGCTTAGCGTGGGGGGGCGCTGGCTACACCTTC.

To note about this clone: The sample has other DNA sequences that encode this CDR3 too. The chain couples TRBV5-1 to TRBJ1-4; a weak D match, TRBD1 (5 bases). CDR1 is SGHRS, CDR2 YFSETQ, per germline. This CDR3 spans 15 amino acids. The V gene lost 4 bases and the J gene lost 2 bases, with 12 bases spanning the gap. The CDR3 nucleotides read TGCGCCAGCAGCCTGGCGGGGGGGACTAATGAAAAACTGTTTTTT. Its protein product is CASSLAGGTNEKLFF.

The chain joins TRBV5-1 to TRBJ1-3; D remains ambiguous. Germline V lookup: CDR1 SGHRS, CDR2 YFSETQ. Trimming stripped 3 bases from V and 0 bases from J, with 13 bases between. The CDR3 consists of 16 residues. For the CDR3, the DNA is TGCGCCAGCAGCTCCGGTGGCTCGAGCTCTGGAAACACCATATATTTT. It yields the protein CASSSGGSSSGNTIYF. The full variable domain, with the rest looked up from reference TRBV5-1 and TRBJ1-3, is KAGVTQTPRYLIKTRGQQVTLSCSPISGHRSVSWYQQTPGQGLQFLFEYFSETQRNKGNFPGRFSGRQFSNSRSEMNVSTLELGDSALYLCASSSGGSSSGNTIYFGEGSWLTVV.

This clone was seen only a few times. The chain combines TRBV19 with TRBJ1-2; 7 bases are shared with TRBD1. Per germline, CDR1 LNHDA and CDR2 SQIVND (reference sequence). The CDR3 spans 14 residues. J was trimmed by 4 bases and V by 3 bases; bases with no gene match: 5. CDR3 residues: CASSMGRDSYGYTF. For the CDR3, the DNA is TGTGCCAGTAGTATGGGCCGGGACAGCTATGGCTACACCTTC.

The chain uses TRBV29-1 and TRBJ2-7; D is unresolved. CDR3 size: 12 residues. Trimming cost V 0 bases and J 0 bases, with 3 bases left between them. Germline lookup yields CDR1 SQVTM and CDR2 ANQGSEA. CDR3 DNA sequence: TGCAGCGTTGAAGACACCTCCTACGAGCAGTACTTC. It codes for CSVEDTSYEQYF.

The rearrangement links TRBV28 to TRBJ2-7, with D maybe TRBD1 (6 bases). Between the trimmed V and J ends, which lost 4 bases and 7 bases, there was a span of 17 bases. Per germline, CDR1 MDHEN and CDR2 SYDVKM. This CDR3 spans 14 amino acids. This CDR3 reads CASSSSRTVLEQYF. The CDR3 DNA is TGTGCCAGCAGTTCGTCAAGGACAGTTCTAGAGCAGTACTTC. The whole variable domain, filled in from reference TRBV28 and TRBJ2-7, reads DVKVTQSSRYLVKRTGEKVFLECVQDMDHENMFWYRQDPGLGLRLIYFSYDVKMKEKGDIPEGYSVSREKKERFSLILESASTNQTSMYLCASSSSRTVLEQYFGPGTRLTVT.

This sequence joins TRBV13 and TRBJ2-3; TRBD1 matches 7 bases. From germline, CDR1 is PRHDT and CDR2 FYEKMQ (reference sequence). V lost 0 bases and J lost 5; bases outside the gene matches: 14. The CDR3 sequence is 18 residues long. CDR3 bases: TGTGCCAGCAGCTTAGGCCTTGATGTGACAGGGAGAGGAGATACGCAGTATTTT. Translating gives CASSLGLDVTGRGDTQYF.

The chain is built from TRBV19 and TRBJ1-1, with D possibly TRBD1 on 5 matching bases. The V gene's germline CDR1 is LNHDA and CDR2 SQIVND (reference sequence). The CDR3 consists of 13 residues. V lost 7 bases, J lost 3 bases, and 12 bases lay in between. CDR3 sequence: CASTSGPYTEAFF. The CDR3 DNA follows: TGTGCCAGTACCTCGGGGCCTTACACTGAAGCTTTCTTT.

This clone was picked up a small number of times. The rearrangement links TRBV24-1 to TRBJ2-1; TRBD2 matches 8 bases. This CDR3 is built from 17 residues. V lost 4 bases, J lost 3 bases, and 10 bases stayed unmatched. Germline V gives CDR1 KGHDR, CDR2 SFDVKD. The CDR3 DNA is TGTGCCACCAGTGACCGAATGACTAGCGCCGACTACAATGAGCAGTTCTTC. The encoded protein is CATSDRMTSADYNEQFF.

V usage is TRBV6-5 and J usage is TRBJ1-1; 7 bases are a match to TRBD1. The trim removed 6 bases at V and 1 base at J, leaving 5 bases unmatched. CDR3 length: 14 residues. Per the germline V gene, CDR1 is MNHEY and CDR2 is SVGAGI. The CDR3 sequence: CASRGRTGNTEAFF. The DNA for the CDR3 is TGTGCCAGCAGGGGAAGGACAGGGAACACTGAAGCTTTCTTT.

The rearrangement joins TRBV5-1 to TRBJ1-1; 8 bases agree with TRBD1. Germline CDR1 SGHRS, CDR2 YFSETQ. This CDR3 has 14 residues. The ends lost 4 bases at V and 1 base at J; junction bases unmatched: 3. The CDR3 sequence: CASSTTGGNTEAFF. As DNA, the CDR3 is TGCGCCAGCAGCACTACAGGGGGGAACACTGAAGCTTTCTTT.

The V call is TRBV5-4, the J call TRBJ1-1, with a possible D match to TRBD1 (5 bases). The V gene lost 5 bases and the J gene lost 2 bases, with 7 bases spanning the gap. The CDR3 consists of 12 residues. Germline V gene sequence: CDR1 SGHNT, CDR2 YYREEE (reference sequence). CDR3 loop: CASRGGNTEAFF. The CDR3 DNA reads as TGTGCCAGCAGGGGGGGAAACACTGAAGCTTTCTTT. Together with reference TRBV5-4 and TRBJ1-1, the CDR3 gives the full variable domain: ETGVTQSPTHLIKTRGQQVTLRCSSQSGHNTVSWYQQALGQGPQFIFQYYREEENGRGNFPPRFSGLQFPNYSSELNVNALELDDSALYLCASRGGNTEAFFGQGTRLTVV.

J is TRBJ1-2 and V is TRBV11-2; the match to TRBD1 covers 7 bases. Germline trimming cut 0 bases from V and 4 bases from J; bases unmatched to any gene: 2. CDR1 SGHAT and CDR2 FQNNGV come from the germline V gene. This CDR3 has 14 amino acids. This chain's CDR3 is CASSLEGQVYGYTF. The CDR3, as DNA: TGTGCCAGCAGCTTAGAAGGACAGGTCTATGGCTACACCTTC.

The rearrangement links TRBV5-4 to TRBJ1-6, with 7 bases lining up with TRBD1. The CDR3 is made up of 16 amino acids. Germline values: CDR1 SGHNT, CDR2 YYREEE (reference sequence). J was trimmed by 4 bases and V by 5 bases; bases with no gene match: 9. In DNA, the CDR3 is TGTGCCAGCAGGAATTCAAACAGGGGTTATAATTCACCCCTCCACTTT. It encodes CASRNSNRGYNSPLHF.

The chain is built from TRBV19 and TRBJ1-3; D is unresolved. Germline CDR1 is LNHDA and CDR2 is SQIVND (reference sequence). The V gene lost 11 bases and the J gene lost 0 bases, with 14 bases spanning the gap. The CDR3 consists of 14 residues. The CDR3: CASTDGSSGNTIYF. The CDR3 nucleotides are TGTGCCTCAACGGACGGGAGCTCTGGAAACACCATATATTTT.

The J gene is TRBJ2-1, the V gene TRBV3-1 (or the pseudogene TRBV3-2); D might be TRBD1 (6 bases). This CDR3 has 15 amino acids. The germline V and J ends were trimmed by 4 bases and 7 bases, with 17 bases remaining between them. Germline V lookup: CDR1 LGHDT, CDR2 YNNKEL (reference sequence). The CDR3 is CASSPPRQGKNEQFF. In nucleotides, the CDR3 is TGTGCCAGCAGCCCCCCCCGGCAGGGGAAAAATGAGCAGTTCTTC.

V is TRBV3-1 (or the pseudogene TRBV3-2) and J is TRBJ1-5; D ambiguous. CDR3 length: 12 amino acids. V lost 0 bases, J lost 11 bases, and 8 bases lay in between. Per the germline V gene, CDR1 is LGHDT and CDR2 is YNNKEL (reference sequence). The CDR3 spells CASSQEGRSQHF. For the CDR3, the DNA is TGTGCCAGCAGCCAAGAAGGACGGTCCCAGCATTTT.

In DNA form, the CDR3 reads TGTGCCAGCAGTTCCAGCTCCGACAGGGGTGTCAGCACTGAAGCTTTCTTT. Protein: CASSSSSDRGVSTEAFF. The J gene is TRBJ1-1, the V gene TRBV28; the match to TRBD1 covers 8 bases. Unmatched junction bases numbered 14, after V lost 4 bases and J lost 4 bases. The CDR3 is 17 residues long. The germline V gene encodes CDR1 MDHEN and CDR2 SYDVKM.

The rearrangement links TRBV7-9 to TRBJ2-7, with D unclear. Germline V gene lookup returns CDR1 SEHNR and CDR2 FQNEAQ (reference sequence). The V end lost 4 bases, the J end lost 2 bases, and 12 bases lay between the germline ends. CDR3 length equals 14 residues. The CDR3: CASSSVVGTYEQYF. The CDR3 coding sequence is TGTGCCAGCAGCTCGGTGGTTGGTACCTACGAGCAGTACTTC.

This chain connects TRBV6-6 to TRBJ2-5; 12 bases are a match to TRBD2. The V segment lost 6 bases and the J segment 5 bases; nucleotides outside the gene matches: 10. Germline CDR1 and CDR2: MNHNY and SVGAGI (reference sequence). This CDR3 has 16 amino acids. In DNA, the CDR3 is TGTGCCAGCAGGTTACTAGCGGGGGGCGGTTTGGAGACCCAGTACTTC. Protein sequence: CASRLLAGGGLETQYF.

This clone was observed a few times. Here the CDR3 DNA reads TGTGCCAGTAGTATAGGGAGTTCGAACACCGGGGAGCTGTTTTTT. As protein: CASSIGSSNTGELFF. This chain joins TRBV19 and TRBJ2-2, with no clear D. The germline CDR1 and CDR2 sequences are LNHDA and SQIVND (reference sequence). The CDR3 sequence is 15 residues long. Between the trimmed V and J ends, which lost 1 base and 0 bases, there was a span of 6 bases.

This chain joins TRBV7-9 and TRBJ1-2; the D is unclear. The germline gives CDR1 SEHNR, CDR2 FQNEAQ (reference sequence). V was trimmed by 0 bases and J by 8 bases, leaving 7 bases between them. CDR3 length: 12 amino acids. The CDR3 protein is CASSLAGWGYTF. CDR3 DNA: TGTGCCAGCAGCTTAGCCGGATGGGGCTACACCTTC.

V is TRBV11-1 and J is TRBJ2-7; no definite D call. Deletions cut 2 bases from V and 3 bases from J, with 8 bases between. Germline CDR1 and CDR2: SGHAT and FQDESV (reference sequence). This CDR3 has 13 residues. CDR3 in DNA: TGTGCCAGCAGCTTAAAGGGAAACTACGAGCAGTACTTC. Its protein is CASSLKGNYEQYF.

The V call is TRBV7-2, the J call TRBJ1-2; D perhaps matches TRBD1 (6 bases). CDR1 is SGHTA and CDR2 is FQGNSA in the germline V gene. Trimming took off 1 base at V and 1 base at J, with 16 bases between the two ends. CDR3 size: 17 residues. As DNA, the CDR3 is TGTGCCAGCAGCTTAGGAGGGGGGACACTTCTTAACTATGGCTACACCTTC. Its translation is CASSLGGGTLLNYGYTF.

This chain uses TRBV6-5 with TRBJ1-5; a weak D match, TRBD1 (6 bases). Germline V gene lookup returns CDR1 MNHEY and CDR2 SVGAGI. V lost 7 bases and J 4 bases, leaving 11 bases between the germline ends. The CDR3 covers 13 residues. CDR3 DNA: TGTGCCAGCAAGGGGGGAGGGAATCAGCCCCAGCATTTT. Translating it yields CASKGGGNQPQHF.

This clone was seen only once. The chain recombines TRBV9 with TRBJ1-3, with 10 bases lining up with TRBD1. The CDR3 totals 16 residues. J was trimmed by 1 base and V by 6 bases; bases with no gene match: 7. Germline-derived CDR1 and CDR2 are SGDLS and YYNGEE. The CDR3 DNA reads TGTGCCAGCACCCAGACAGGGGGCGGGTCTGGAAACACCATATATTTT. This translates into CASTQTGGGSGNTIYF.

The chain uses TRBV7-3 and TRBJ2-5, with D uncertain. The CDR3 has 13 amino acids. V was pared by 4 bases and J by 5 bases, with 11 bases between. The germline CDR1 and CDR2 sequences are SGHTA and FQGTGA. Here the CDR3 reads CASSYDRRETQYF. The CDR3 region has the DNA TGTGCCAGCAGCTACGACCGCCGGGAGACCCAGTACTTC.

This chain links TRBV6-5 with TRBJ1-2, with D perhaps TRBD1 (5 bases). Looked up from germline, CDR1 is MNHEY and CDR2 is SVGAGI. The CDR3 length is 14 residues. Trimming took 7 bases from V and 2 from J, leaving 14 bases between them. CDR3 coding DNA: TGTGCCAGCATCAAGGGACCAGGGAACTATGGCTACACCTTC. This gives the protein CASIKGPGNYGYTF.

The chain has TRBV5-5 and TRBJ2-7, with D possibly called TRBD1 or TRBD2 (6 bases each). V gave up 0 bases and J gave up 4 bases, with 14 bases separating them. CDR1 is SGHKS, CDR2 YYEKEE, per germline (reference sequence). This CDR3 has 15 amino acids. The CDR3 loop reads CASSLDPQGRYEQYF. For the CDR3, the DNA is TGTGCCAGCAGCTTGGATCCGCAGGGGAGGTACGAGCAGTACTTC. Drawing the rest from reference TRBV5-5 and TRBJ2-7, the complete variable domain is DAGVTQSPTHLIKTRGQQVTLRCSPISGHKSVSWYQQVLGQGPQFIFQYYEKEERGRGNFPDRFSARQFPNYSSELNVNALLLGDSALYLCASSLDPQGRYEQYFGPGTRLTVT.